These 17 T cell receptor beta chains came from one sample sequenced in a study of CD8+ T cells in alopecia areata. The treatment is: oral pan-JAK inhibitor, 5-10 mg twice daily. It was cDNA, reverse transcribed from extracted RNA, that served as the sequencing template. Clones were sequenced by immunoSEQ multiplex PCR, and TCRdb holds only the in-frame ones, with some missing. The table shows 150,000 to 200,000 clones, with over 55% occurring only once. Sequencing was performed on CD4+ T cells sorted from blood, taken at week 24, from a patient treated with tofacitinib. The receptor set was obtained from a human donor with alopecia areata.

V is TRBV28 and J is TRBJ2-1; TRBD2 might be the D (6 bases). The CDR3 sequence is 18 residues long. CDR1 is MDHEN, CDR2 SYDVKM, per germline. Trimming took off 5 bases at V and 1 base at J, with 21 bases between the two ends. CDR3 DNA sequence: TGTGCCAGCAGTCCCCCCGCGGGGTTCGGAACTTCCTACAATGAGCAGTTCTTC. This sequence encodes CASSPPAGFGTSYNEQFF.

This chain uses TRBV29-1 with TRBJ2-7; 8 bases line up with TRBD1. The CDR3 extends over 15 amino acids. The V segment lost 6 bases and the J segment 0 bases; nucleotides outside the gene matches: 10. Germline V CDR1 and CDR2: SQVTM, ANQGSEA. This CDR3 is CSVLTGTGTSYEQYF. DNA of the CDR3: TGCAGCGTCCTCACTGGGACAGGCACCTCCTACGAGCAGTACTTC.

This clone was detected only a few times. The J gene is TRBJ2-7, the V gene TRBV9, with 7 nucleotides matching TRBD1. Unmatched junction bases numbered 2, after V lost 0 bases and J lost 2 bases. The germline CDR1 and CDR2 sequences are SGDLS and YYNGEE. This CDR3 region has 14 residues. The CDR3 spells CASSVGQGAYEQYF. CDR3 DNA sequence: TGTGCCAGCAGCGTAGGGCAGGGGGCCTACGAGCAGTACTTC.

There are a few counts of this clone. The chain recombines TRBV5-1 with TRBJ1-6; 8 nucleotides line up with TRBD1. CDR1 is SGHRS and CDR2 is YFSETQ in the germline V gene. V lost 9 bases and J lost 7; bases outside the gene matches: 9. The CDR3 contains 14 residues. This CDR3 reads CATRTGPFNSPLHF. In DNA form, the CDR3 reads TGCGCCACCAGGACAGGGCCATTCAATTCACCCCTCCACTTT.

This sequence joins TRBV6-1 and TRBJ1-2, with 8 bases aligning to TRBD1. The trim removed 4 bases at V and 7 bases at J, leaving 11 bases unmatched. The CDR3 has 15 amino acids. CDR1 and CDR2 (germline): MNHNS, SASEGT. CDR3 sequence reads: CASSAPSTGEGGYTF. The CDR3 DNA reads TGTGCCAGCAGTGCTCCCTCGACAGGGGAGGGTGGCTACACCTTC.

CDR3: CASTPQTANYGYTF. For the CDR3, the DNA is TGTGCCAGCACCCCACAGACGGCTAACTATGGCTACACCTTC. The rearrangement links TRBV6-1 to TRBJ1-2, with D unresolved. This CDR3 has 14 amino acids. Deletions cut 7 bases from V and 0 bases from J, with 12 bases between. Germline V lookup: CDR1 MNHNS, CDR2 SASEGT.

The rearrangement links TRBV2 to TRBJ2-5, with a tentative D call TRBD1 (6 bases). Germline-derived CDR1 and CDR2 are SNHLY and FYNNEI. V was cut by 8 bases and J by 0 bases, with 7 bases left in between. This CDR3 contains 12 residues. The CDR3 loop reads CASRTDQETQYF. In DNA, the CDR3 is TGTGCCAGCCGGACAGACCAAGAGACCCAGTACTTC. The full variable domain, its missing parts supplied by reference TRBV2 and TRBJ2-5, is EPEVTQTPSHQVTQMGQEVILRCVPISNHLYFYWYRQILGQKVEFLVSFYNNEISEKSEIFDDQFSVERPDGSNFTLKIRSTKLEDSAMYFCASRTDQETQYFGPGTRLLVL.

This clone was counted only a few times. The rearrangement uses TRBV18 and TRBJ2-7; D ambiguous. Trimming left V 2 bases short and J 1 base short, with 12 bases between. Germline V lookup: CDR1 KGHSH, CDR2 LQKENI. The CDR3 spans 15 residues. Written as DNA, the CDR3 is TGTGCCAGCTCACCAACGAACCAACCTTCCTACGAGCAGTACTTC. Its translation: CASSPTNQPSYEQYF.

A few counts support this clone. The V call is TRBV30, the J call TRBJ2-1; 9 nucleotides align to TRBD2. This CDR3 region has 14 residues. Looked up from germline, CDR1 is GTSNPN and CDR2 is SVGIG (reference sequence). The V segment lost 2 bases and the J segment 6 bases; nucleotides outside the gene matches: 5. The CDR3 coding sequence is TGTGCCTGGAGTCCTCTAGCGGGGATCAATGAGCAGTTCTTC. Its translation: CAWSPLAGINEQFF.

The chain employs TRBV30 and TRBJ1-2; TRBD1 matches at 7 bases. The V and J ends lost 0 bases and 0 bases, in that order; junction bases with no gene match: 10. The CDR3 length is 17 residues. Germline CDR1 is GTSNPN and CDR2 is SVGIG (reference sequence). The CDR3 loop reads CAWSVRETGRTNYGYTF. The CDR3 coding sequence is TGTGCCTGGAGTGTCCGCGAGACAGGGAGAACTAACTATGGCTACACCTTC.

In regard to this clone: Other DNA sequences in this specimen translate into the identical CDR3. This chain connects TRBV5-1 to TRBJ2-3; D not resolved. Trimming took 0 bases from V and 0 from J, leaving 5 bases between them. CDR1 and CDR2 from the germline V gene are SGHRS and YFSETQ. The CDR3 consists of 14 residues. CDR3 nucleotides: TGCGCCAGCAGCTTGGGAATTAGCACAGATACGCAGTATTTT. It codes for CASSLGISTDTQYF.

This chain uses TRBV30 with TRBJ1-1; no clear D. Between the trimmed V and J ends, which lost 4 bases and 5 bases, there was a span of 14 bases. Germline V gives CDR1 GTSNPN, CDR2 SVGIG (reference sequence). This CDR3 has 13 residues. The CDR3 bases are TGTGCCTGGAACACCGAGCGTGGAACTGAAGCTTTCTTT. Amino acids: CAWNTERGTEAFF.

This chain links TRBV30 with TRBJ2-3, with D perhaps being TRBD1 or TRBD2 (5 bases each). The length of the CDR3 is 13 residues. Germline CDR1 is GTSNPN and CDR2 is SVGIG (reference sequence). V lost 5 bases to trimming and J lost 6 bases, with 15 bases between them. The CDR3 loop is CAWGDGGLDTQYF. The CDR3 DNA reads TGTGCCTGGGGGGACGGAGGATTGGATACGCAGTATTTT.

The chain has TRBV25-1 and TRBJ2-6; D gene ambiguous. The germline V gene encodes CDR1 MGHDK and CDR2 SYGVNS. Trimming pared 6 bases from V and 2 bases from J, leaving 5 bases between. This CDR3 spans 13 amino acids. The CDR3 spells CASSLAGANVLTF. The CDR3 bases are TGTGCCAGCAGCCTAGCTGGGGCCAACGTCCTGACTTTC.

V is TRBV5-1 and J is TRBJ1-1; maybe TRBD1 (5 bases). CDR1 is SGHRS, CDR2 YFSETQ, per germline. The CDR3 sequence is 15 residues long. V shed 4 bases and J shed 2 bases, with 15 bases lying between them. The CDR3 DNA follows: TGCGCCAGCAGCCAAATGACAACAGGTAACACTGAAGCTTTCTTT. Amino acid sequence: CASSQMTTGNTEAFF.

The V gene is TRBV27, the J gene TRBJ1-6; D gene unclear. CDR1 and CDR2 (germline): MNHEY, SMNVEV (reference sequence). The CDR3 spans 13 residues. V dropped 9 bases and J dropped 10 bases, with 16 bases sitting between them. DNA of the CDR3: TGTGCCAGTGGGTGGAGGGTGGAATCACCCCTCCACTTT. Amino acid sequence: CASGWRVESPLHF.

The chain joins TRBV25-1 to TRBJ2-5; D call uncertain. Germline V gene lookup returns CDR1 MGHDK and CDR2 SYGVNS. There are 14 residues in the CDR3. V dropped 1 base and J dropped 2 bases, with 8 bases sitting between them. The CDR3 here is CASSEFSKQETQYF. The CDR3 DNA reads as TGTGCCAGCAGTGAATTCAGCAAGCAAGAGACCCAGTACTTC.